This T cell receptor (beta chain) was identified in a study of shared clonotypes between healthy human individuals. Background on the study: The plates for each donor numbered three CD4 naive, three CD4 memory, two CD8 naive and one CD8 memory. Notes on the study in general: Of the naive CD4 clonotypes, approximately 5% were shared across several donors. Among donors, clonotype sharing was expected to be affected by sequencing depth.

The CDR3 sequence is 14 residues long. Looked up from germline, CDR1 is SGHTA and CDR2 is FQGNSA. Trimming stripped 5 bases from V and 4 bases from J, with 15 bases between. About this clone itself: Its specificity is not known.

The data were produced by immunoSEQ multiplex PCR, yet TCRdb's version contains in-frame clones alone and is incomplete. The repertoire includes more than 1.2 million clones, approximately 98.5% of them detected once, and over 0.3% sits in the top ten. The receptor was isolated from a man younger than 40 in good health. Sample: naive CD4+ T cells sorted from blood. Subset denoted: CD45RA+ positively selected. The V gene is TRBV7-2, the J gene TRBJ2-7, with D perhaps TRBD1 or TRBD2 (5 bases each). CDR3 in DNA: TGTGCCAGCAGCCCCTCGTGGGGACCATACGAGCAGTACTTC. Translating it yields CASSPSWGPYEQYF.